This TCR beta chain was observed in a study of control samples from healthy donors and cancer patients. The assay was immunoSEQ multiplex PCR, and TCRdb's table has in-frame clones only and misses some. Counted here are around 170,000 clones, 90% occurring once; the ten biggest clones make up 1.1% to 1.5%. This clone was picked up a small number of times. The CDR3 is 16 residues long. Germline V gene sequence: CDR1 LGHNA, CDR2 YNFKEQ. V lost 2 bases, J lost 2 bases, and 6 bases stayed unmatched. The TCR originated in a woman in her fifties or sixties in good health. The chain combines TRBV4-2 with TRBJ2-7, with 10 bases identical to TRBD2. The sequenced sample was blood. In nucleotides, the CDR3 is TGTGCCAGCAGCCAACGTCCCGGGACTAGCGCCTACGAGCAGTACTTC. Translating it yields CASSQRPGTSAYEQYF.